This T cell receptor (beta chain) derives from a study of beta chain features in type 1 diabetes. Overall study findings and caveats: Patients with type 1 diabetes showed fewer VDJ junction insertions and more deletions. HLA effects on TCRB rearrangement stayed unresolved here.

The investigators reverse transcribed all of the isolated RNA, so they sequenced expressed TCRB transcripts. The method was immunoSEQ multiplex PCR; TCRdb's version includes in-frame clones alone and lacks a portion of them. The sample contains 970,000 or so clones, roughly 15% of which appear only once. The CDR3 runs to 16 residues. CDR1 and CDR2 (germline): SGHTS, YDEGEE. The ends were cut back, 1 base at V and 3 bases at J, with 16 bases in the middle. Of note for this clone: The antigen is unknown.

The rearrangement links TRBV5-8 to TRBJ1-1, with D unresolved. This TCR was sampled from a young woman in good health. Material for sequencing was naive CD4+ T cells from blood. CDR3 bases: TGTGCCAGCAGCTTGCAGTGGGGAAGTAGTTACACTGAAGCTTTCTTT. Translating it yields CASSLQWGSSYTEAFF.